These 10 T cell receptor beta chains originate from one sample sequenced in a study of shared clonotypes between healthy human individuals. Some clones are missing from TCRdb's copy, which holds only in-frame ones; the method was immunoSEQ multiplex PCR. The sample shows approximately 700,000 clones, about 80% of them seen only once. Material: memory CD4+ T cells sorted from blood. Indicated subset: CD45RA-negative fraction. The receptors were sampled from a woman aged 25 to 45 in good health.

Regarding this clone: One end of the junction fails to match germline, which may point to a read error. The rearrangement links TRBV7-3 to TRBJ2-7, with 8 bases lining up with TRBD1. Germline-derived CDR1 and CDR2 are SGHTA and FQGTGA. This CDR3 region has 13 residues. The CDR3, as DNA: TGTGCCAGCAGCATAACAGGGGGCTACGAGCAGTACTTC. It encodes CASSITGGYEQYF.

J is TRBJ1-1 and V is TRBV19; no clear D. Trimming took off 7 bases at V and 0 bases at J, with 9 bases between the two ends. Germline-derived CDR1 and CDR2 are LNHDA and SQIVND (reference sequence). This CDR3 has 13 residues. This CDR3 reads CASKDQVNTEAFF. In DNA, the CDR3 is TGTGCCAGTAAGGACCAGGTGAACACTGAAGCTTTCTTT.

The chain employs TRBV27 and TRBJ2-7, with no clear D. Trimming pared 3 bases from V and 3 bases from J, leaving 9 bases between. CDR1 is MNHEY, CDR2 SMNVEV, per germline (reference sequence). The CDR3 spans 13 residues. CDR3 loop: CASSFRLNYEQYF. CDR3 in DNA: TGTGCCAGCAGTTTTAGGTTGAACTACGAGCAGTACTTC.

The chain uses TRBV27 and TRBJ2-5, with TRBD2 identical over 10 bases. CDR3 length: 14 residues. Trimming cost V 6 bases and J 4 bases; bases outside gene matches: 5. The germline CDR1 and CDR2 sequences are MNHEY and SMNVEV (reference sequence). This CDR3 is CASSPSGSRETQYF. The CDR3 nucleotides read TGTGCCAGCAGCCCTAGCGGGAGTCGAGAGACCCAGTACTTC.

The genes are TRBV11-2 and TRBJ2-2; D is possibly TRBD2 (6 bases). Germline CDR1 SGHAT, CDR2 FQNNGV. The CDR3 length is 16 residues. V was shortened by 3 bases and J by 6 bases, with 17 bases between the two germline ends. The CDR3 nucleotides read TGTGCCAGCAGCTTTCTGGGGGGTAGCGGCGCCGGGGAGCTGTTTTTT. Residues: CASSFLGGSGAGELFF.

This clone has only one observation. It is likely a read error: a sequence one base away is far more abundant. This chain joins TRBV7-3 and TRBJ2-3; 8 nucleotides match TRBD2. Germline CDR1 SGHTA, CDR2 FQGTGA. This CDR3 contains 15 residues. Trimming at V came to 2 bases and at J to 1 base, leaving 2 bases not matched to a gene. In DNA form, the CDR3 reads TGTGCCAGCAGCTTAGCACTAGCGGGCACAGATACGCAGTATTTT. It codes for CASSLALAGTDTQYF.

DNA of the CDR3: TGTGCCAGCAGCCAGATCTACAATGAGCAGTTCTTC. This codes for CASSQIYNEQFF. This chain uses TRBV7-2 with TRBJ2-1; D unresolved. There are 12 residues in the CDR3. Between the trimmed V and J ends, which lost 5 bases and 3 bases, there was a span of 5 bases. In germline, CDR1 is SGHTA, CDR2 FQGNSA.

V usage is TRBV5-1 and J usage is TRBJ2-7; the D gene is possibly TRBD1 (6 bases). The germline V and J ends were trimmed by 2 bases and 0 bases, with 18 bases remaining between them. This CDR3 spans 17 amino acids. CDR1 and CDR2 (germline): SGHRS, YFSETQ. The CDR3 nucleotides read TGCGCCAGCAGCTTTGGCTCGACAGGTGGGAACTCCTACGAGCAGTACTTC. Its translation is CASSFGSTGGNSYEQYF.

This sequence joins TRBV19 and TRBJ2-7; D is perhaps TRBD2 (6 bases). V was shortened by 6 bases and J by 4 bases, with 19 bases between the two germline ends. Germline V lookup: CDR1 LNHDA, CDR2 SQIVND (reference sequence). The CDR3 length is 15 residues. The CDR3 sequence is CASSQTAGRPYEQYF. CDR3 nucleotides: TGTGCCAGTAGCCAGACCGCGGGAAGACCTTACGAGCAGTACTTC.

This clone was detected only once. The chain has TRBV9 and TRBJ1-1; the D gene is possibly TRBD1 (6 bases). Germline CDR1 SGDLS, CDR2 YYNGEE. The CDR3 consists of 13 residues. Trimming removed 4 bases from V and 3 bases from J, with 10 bases in between. CDR3 nucleotides: TGTGCCAGCAGCAGACGACAGGACACTGAAGCTTTCTTT. It encodes CASSRRQDTEAFF.